This is a list of T cell receptor beta chains from one sample in a study of tumor T cells in aggressive B-cell lymphoma. Assay used: immunoSEQ multiplex PCR; TCRdb lists only in-frame clones, some missing. Of 9,900 or so clones detected, around 90% appear once; the ten largest clones hold approximately 3%. Specimen: tumor tissue. These receptors were obtained from an adult with diffuse large B cell lymphoma. Both conserved end residues are part of each CDR3. A D gene is named only where the DNA matches it firmly. A clone size is listed for some rows: how often the clone was seen (once, few, many), or a class if it is expanded.

TRBJ1-4,TRBV29-1,TRBD1,NA,CSVGQVDEKLFF,TGCAGCGTCGGACAGGTTGATGAAAAACTGTTTTTT
TRBJ2-4,TRBV6-5,NA,NA,CASSSPRGTIQYF,TGTGCCAGCAGTAGTCCCCGGGGGACCATTCAGTACTTC
TRBJ2-7,TRBV9,NA,NA,CASSVGGGGSYEQYF,TGTGCCAGCAGCGTAGGGGGGGGCGGCTCCTACGAGCAGTACTTC
TRBJ1-5,TRBV11-3,TRBD1,once,CASSLGPDRVQPQHF,TGTGCCAGCAGCTTAGGACCTGACAGGGTTCAGCCCCAGCATTTT
TRBJ2-7,TRBV19,TRBD1,NA,CASSIDQETGRHEQYF,TGTGCCAGTAGTATAGATCAGGAGACAGGGCGACACGAGCAGTACTTC
TRBJ2-3,TRBV29-1,NA,NA,CSAPPLKRGEITQYF,TGCAGCGCTCCTCCCCTGAAACGTGGGGAGATTACGCAGTATTTT
TRBJ2-5,TRBV7-9,NA,NA,CASSLGRQETQYF,TGTGCCAGCAGCTTAGGCAGACAAGAGACCCAGTACTTC
TRBJ2-1,TRBV9,TRBD1,NA,CASSVEGGGHPPYNEQFF,TGTGCCAGCAGCGTAGAAGGGGGCGGGCACCCCCCCTACAATGAGCAGTTCTTC
TRBJ2-7,TRBV6-1,NA,once,CASRSQGSYEQYF,TGTGCCAGCAGGAGTCAGGGCTCCTACGAGCAGTACTTC
TRBJ1-6,TRBV30,TRBD1,NA,CAWSGDSVLSPLHF,TGTGCCTGGAGTGGGGACAGCGTCTTATCACCCCTCCACTTT
TRBJ2-6,TRBV25-1,NA,NA,CASSEHSGANVLTF,TGTGCCAGCAGTGAACACTCTGGGGCCAACGTCCTGACTTTC
TRBJ1-1,TRBV9,TRBD1,NA,CASSALQGANTEAFF,TGTGCCAGCAGCGCCCTCCAGGGGGCCAACACTGAAGCTTTCTTT
TRBJ1-1,TRBV6-5,TRBD1,NA,CASSSRTGRNTEAFF,TGTGCCAGCAGTTCACGGACAGGGAGGAACACTGAAGCTTTCTTT
TRBJ1-1,TRBV5-1,NA,NA,CASSLTAGSNEAFF,TGCGCCAGCAGCTTGACGGCGGGGAGTAACGAAGCTTTCTTT
TRBJ1-3,TRBV9,NA,NA,CASSVGALSGNTIYF,TGTGCCAGCAGCGTAGGGGCACTCTCTGGAAACACCATATATTTT
TRBJ1-1,TRBV7-9,NA,NA,CASSLQGTMNTEAFF,TGTGCCAGCAGCTTACAGGGAACCATGAACACTGAAGCTTTCTTT